A selection of T cell receptor beta chains follows, all from one sample in a study of beta chain features in type 1 diabetes. The protocol was immunoSEQ multiplex PCR, while the TCRdb copy is restricted to in-frame clones and leaves out a portion. Counted here are over 120,000 clones, about 13% occurring once; the ten biggest clones make up roughly 1.4%. Sequencing was done on a sample of central memory CD4+ T cells from blood. These receptors all stem from a man in his late teens or twenties with type 1 diabetes. Both conserved end residues are part of each CDR3. Each record gives: clone size, D gene, CDR3 length, J gene, V gene, CDR3 protein, CDR3 DNA. The D gene is left open where the match is weak. Some rows mark clone size as missing; the rest say once, few, many or name a class of expanded clone.

clone_size: few
d_call: .
cdr3_length: 12
j_call: TRBJ2-2
v_call: TRBV29-1
cdr3_aa: CSVERASGELFF
cdr3_nt: TGCAGCGTTGAGAGGGCGAGCGGGGAGCTGTTTTTT

clone_size: few
d_call: .
cdr3_length: 13
j_call: TRBJ2-5
v_call: TRBV28
cdr3_aa: CASSFDTAKTQYF
cdr3_nt: TGTGCCAGCAGTTTCGATACCGCAAAGACCCAGTACTTC

clone_size: .
d_call: .
cdr3_length: 15
j_call: TRBJ2-3
v_call: TRBV6-5
cdr3_aa: CASGRGRRGTDTQYF
cdr3_nt: TGTGCCAGCGGTAGAGGGCGTCGGGGCACAGATACGCAGTATTTT

clone_size: few
d_call: .
cdr3_length: 10
j_call: TRBJ2-5
v_call: TRBV29-1
cdr3_aa: CSALGETQYF
cdr3_nt: TGCAGCGCTCTCGGGGAGACCCAGTACTTC

clone_size: .
d_call: .
cdr3_length: 12
j_call: TRBJ2-7
v_call: TRBV11-3
cdr3_aa: CASSGSAYEQYF
cdr3_nt: TGTGCCAGCAGTGGCAGCGCCTACGAGCAGTACTTC

clone_size: few
d_call: .
cdr3_length: 15
j_call: TRBJ2-2
v_call: TRBV19
cdr3_aa: CASSIRHRNTGELFF
cdr3_nt: TGTGCCAGTAGTATAAGGCATAGGAACACCGGGGAGCTGTTTTTT

clone_size: few
d_call: .
cdr3_length: 13
j_call: TRBJ1-1
v_call: TRBV2
cdr3_aa: CASSETAYTEAFF
cdr3_nt: TGTGCCAGCAGTGAGACTGCGTACACTGAAGCTTTCTTT

clone_size: .
d_call: .
cdr3_length: 16
j_call: TRBJ1-6
v_call: TRBV4-2
cdr3_aa: CASSQKIQGPNSPLHF
cdr3_nt: TGTGCCAGCAGCCAGAAAATACAGGGACCGAATTCACCCCTCCACTTT

clone_size: few
d_call: TRBD1
cdr3_length: 11
j_call: TRBJ1-1
v_call: TRBV20-1
cdr3_aa: CGGTGGTEAFF
cdr3_nt: TGCGGCGGGACAGGCGGTACTGAAGCTTTCTTT

clone_size: .
d_call: TRBD1
cdr3_length: 14
j_call: TRBJ2-5
v_call: TRBV6-1
cdr3_aa: CASSKDRVQETQYF
cdr3_nt: TGTGCCAGCAGTAAAGACAGGGTACAAGAGACCCAGTACTTC

clone_size: .
d_call: TRBD1
cdr3_length: 15
j_call: TRBJ1-1
v_call: TRBV2
cdr3_aa: CASSGSGGLNTEAFF
cdr3_nt: TGTGCCAGCAGTGGATCAGGGGGCTTGAACACTGAAGCTTTCTTT

clone_size: .
d_call: .
cdr3_length: 14
j_call: TRBJ2-7
v_call: TRBV6-5
cdr3_aa: CASSSRFSGAEQYF
cdr3_nt: TGTGCCAGCAGTTCCCGGTTCTCAGGGGCCGAGCAGTACTTC

clone_size: few
d_call: TRBD1
cdr3_length: 16
j_call: TRBJ1-2
v_call: TRBV19
cdr3_aa: CASSMWGDRVEDGYTF
cdr3_nt: TGTGCCAGTAGTATGTGGGGGGACAGGGTCGAAGATGGCTACACCTTC

clone_size: few
d_call: TRBD2
cdr3_length: 17
j_call: TRBJ2-3
v_call: TRBV5-5
cdr3_aa: CASSTRVAGGPTDTQYF
cdr3_nt: TGTGCCAGCAGCACCCGCGTAGCGGGGGGGCCGACAGATACGCAGTATTTT

clone_size: many
d_call: .
cdr3_length: 17
j_call: TRBJ2-1
v_call: TRBV4-1
cdr3_aa: CASSPRREGGLGDEQFF
cdr3_nt: TGCGCCAGCAGCCCCCGTAGAGAAGGGGGGCTGGGGGATGAGCAGTTCTTC

clone_size: .
d_call: .
cdr3_length: 15
j_call: TRBJ1-1
v_call: TRBV5-1
cdr3_aa: CASSLGATVNTEAFF
cdr3_nt: TGCGCCAGCAGCTTGGGGGCGACGGTTAACACTGAAGCTTTCTTT

clone_size: .
d_call: TRBD2
cdr3_length: 16
j_call: TRBJ2-5
v_call: TRBV5-1
cdr3_aa: CASSIGTSGAAETQYF
cdr3_nt: TGCGCCAGCAGCATAGGGACTAGCGGGGCCGCGGAGACCCAGTACTTC

clone_size: many
d_call: TRBD2
cdr3_length: 14
j_call: TRBJ2-1
v_call: TRBV11-3
cdr3_aa: CASSTGLAYNEQFF
cdr3_nt: TGTGCCAGCAGCACCGGACTAGCCTACAATGAGCAGTTCTTC

clone_size: few
d_call: .
cdr3_length: 11
j_call: TRBJ1-5
v_call: TRBV6-1
cdr3_aa: CASSVQASQHF
cdr3_nt: TGTGCCAGCAGTGTACAGGCGTCCCAGCATTTT

clone_size: .
d_call: .
cdr3_length: 16
j_call: TRBJ2-4
v_call: TRBV5-1
cdr3_aa: CASSSESAAAFHIQYF
cdr3_nt: TGCGCCAGCAGCTCTGAAAGTGCCGCGGCGTTTCACATTCAGTACTTC

clone_size: few
d_call: .
cdr3_length: 13
j_call: TRBJ1-2
v_call: TRBV5-1
cdr3_aa: CASSFRQLDGYTF
cdr3_nt: TGCGCCAGCAGCTTTAGACAATTGGATGGCTACACCTTC

clone_size: few
d_call: TRBD2
cdr3_length: 15
j_call: TRBJ2-1
v_call: TRBV7-9
cdr3_aa: CASRPLLAGMDEQFF
cdr3_nt: TGTGCCAGCAGACCCCTCCTAGCGGGGATGGATGAGCAGTTCTTC

clone_size: .
d_call: .
cdr3_length: 11
j_call: TRBJ2-3
v_call: TRBV10-3
cdr3_aa: CAISELDTQYF
cdr3_nt: TGTGCCATCAGTGAGCTGGATACGCAGTATTTT

clone_size: .
d_call: .
cdr3_length: 16
j_call: TRBJ1-6
v_call: TRBV4-1
cdr3_aa: CASSPHQGTPNSPLHF
cdr3_nt: TGCGCCAGCAGCCCTCACCAGGGGACTCCTAATTCACCCCTCCACTTT

clone_size: .
d_call: .
cdr3_length: 13
j_call: TRBJ2-1
v_call: TRBV15
cdr3_aa: CATSRDLPNEQFF
cdr3_nt: TGTGCCACCAGCAGAGATTTGCCCAATGAGCAGTTCTTC

clone_size: few
d_call: .
cdr3_length: 12
j_call: TRBJ2-5
v_call: TRBV19
cdr3_aa: CASKPPGETQYF
cdr3_nt: TGTGCCAGTAAGCCCCCTGGAGAGACCCAGTACTTC

clone_size: .
d_call: TRBD1
cdr3_length: 13
j_call: TRBJ1-2
v_call: TRBV6-5
cdr3_aa: CASSAGTVYGYTF
cdr3_nt: TGTGCCAGCAGTGCCGGGACAGTCTATGGCTACACCTTC

clone_size: .
d_call: .
cdr3_length: 14
j_call: TRBJ1-1
v_call: TRBV27
cdr3_aa: CASSLTTGLTEAFF
cdr3_nt: TGTGCCAGCAGTTTAACAACAGGGTTGACTGAAGCTTTCTTT

clone_size: few
d_call: .
cdr3_length: 14
j_call: TRBJ2-3
v_call: TRBV6-1
cdr3_aa: CASSERSHTDTQYF
cdr3_nt: TGTGCCAGCAGTGAAAGATCCCACACAGATACGCAGTATTTT